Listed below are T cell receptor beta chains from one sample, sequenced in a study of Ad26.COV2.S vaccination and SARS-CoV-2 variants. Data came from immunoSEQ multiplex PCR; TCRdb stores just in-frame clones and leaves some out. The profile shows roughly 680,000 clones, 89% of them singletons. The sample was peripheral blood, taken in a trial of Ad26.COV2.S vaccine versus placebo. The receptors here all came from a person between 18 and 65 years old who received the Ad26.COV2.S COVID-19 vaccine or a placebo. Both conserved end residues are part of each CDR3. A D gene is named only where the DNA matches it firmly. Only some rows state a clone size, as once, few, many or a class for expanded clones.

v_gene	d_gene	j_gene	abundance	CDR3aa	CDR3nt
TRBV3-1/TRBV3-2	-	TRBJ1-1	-	CASSQVSGVMNTEAFF	TGTGCCAGCAGCCAAGTTTCGGGCGTAATGAACACTGAAGCTTTCTTT
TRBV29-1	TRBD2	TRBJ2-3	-	CSVVGLAGDTQYF	TGCAGCGTGGTTGGGCTAGCGGGGGATACGCAGTATTTT
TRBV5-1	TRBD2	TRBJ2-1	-	CASSGAGGPRNEQFF	TGCGCCAGCAGCGGAGCGGGAGGGCCCAGAAATGAGCAGTTCTTC
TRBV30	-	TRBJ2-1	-	CAWSVSSRLSNEQFF	TGTGCCTGGAGTGTTAGCAGCCGACTGAGCAATGAGCAGTTCTTC
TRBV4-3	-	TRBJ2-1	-	CASSQETANEQFF	TGCGCCAGCAGCCAAGAAACAGCGAATGAGCAGTTCTTC
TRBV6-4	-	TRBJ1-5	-	CASSQGSNQPQHF	TGTGCCAGCAGTCAAGGTAGCAATCAGCCCCAGCATTTT
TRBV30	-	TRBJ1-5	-	CAWSVQDNQPQHF	TGTGCCTGGAGTGTACAAGACAATCAGCCCCAGCATTTT
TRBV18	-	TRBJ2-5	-	CASSPVGLETQYF	TGTGCCAGCTCACCCGTGGGGTTGGAGACCCAGTACTTC
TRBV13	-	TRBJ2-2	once	CASSGTANTGELFF	TGTGCCAGCAGCGGGACGGCGAACACCGGGGAGCTGTTTTTT
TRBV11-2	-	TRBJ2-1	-	CASSLLFTYNEQFF	TGTGCCAGCAGCTTGTTATTTACCTACAATGAGCAGTTCTTC
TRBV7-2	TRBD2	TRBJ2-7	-	CASSFSTSGGAEYF	TGTGCCAGCAGCTTCTCGACTAGCGGGGGGGCAGAGTACTTC
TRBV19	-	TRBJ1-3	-	CASRVSSGNTIYF	TGTGCCAGCAGGGTAAGCTCTGGAAACACCATATATTTT
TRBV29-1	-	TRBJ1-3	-	CSGTVSSGNTIYF	TGCAGCGGTACAGTCAGCTCTGGAAACACCATATATTTT
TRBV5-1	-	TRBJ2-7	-	CASSLGPVTAEHSYEQYF	TGCGCCAGCAGCTTGGGGCCCGTGACAGCCGAGCACTCCTACGAGCAGTACTTC
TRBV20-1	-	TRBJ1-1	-	CSASSQGGTEAFF	TGCAGTGCTAGTTCACAAGGGGGCACTGAAGCTTTCTTT
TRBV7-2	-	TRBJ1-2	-	CASRTAGFNYGYTF	TGTGCCAGCAGAACCGCGGGCTTTAACTATGGCTACACCTTC
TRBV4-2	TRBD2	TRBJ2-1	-	CASSLPIPLGTSGSLEQFF	TGTGCCAGCAGCCTTCCAATACCCCTCGGGACTAGCGGGAGCCTTGAGCAGTTCTTC
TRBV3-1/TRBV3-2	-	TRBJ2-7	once	CASSQVVQANEQYF	TGTGCCAGCAGCCAAGTAGTACAGGCCAACGAGCAGTACTTC
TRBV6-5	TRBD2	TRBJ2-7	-	CASSYSKLAGFEQYF	TGTGCCAGCAGTTACTCGAAACTAGCGGGGTTCGAGCAGTACTTC
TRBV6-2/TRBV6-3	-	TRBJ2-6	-	CASSYSQGAGANVLTF	TGTGCCAGCAGTTACTCTCAGGGAGCTGGGGCCAACGTCCTGACTTTC
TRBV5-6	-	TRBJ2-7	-	CASSLRGGNPYEQYF	TGTGCCAGCAGCTTGAGGGGGGGGAACCCCTACGAGCAGTACTTC
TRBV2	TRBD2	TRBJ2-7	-	CASSEGAGAYEQYF	TGTGCCAGCAGTGAAGGAGCGGGAGCCTACGAGCAGTACTTC
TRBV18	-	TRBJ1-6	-	CASSPKEEYSPLHF	TGTGCCAGCTCACCAAAAGAAGAATATTCACCCCTCCACTTT
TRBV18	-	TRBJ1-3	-	CASSPYNSGNTIYF	TGTGCCAGCTCACCCTACAACTCTGGAAACACCATATATTTT
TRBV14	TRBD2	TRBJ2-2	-	CASSQEAGTTSGTGELFF	TGTGCCAGCAGCCAAGAGGCCGGGACTACTTCTGGCACCGGGGAGCTGTTTTTT
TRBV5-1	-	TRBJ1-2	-	CASSSLGGGIGYTF	TGCGCCAGCAGCAGCTTAGGGGGAGGAATCGGCTACACCTTC